The T cell receptor beta chain described here comes from a study of a mutant IDH1 vaccine in newly diagnosed glioma. The table came from immunoSEQ multiplex PCR; TCRdb's copy has only in-frame clones and leaves some out. In the table there are approximately 60,000 clones, 80% to 85% of which are singletons. V lost 1 base, J lost 9 bases, and 11 bases stayed unmatched. CDR3 length equals 15 residues. Germline CDR1 reads SEHNR; CDR2 reads FQNEAQ (reference sequence). Time point specified: week 47, end of study. One vaccine dose held 300 ug of mutant IDH1 20-mer peptide and came with topical imiquimod. This clone appeared once. As yet, its antigen is unknown.

The source material was PBMCs, sampled from a glioma patient whose treatment included an IDH1 peptide vaccine. The TCR sequence derives from a man aged 25-45 years with glioma. The J gene is TRBJ2-5, the V gene TRBV7-9; 7 positions agree with TRBD1. CDR3 amino acids: CASSLDTDSQGAQYF. DNA for the CDR3: TGTGCCAGCAGCTTAGATACGGACTCGCAGGGGGCCCAGTACTTC.